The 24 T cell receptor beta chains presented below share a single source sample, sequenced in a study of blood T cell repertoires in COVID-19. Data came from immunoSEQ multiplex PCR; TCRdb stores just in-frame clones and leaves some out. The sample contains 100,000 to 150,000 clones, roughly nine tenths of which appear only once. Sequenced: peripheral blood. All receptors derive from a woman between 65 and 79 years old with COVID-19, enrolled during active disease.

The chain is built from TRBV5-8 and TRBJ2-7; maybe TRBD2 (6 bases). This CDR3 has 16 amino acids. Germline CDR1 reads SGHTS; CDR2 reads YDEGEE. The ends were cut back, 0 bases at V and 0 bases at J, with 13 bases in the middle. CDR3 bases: TGTGCCAGCAGCTTGGTATTCGGCGGGGACTCCTACGAGCAGTACTTC. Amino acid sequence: CASSLVFGGDSYEQYF. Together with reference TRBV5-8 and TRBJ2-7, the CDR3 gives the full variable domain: EAGVTQSPTHLIKTRGQQATLRCSPISGHTSVYWYQQALGLGLQFLLWYDEGEERNRGNFPPRFSGRQFPNYSSELNVNALELEDSALYLCASSLVFGGDSYEQYFGPGTRLTVT.

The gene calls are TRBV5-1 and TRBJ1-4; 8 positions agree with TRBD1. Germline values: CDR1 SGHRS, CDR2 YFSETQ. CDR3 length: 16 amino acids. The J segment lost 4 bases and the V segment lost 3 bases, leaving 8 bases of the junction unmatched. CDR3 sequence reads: CASSYDGTGINEKLFF. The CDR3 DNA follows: TGCGCCAGCAGCTATGACGGGACAGGTATTAATGAAAAACTGTTTTTT.

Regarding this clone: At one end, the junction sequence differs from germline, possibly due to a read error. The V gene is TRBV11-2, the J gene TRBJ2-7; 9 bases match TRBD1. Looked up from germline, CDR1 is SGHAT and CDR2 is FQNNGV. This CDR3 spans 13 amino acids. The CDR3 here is CASSSHPTGGADF. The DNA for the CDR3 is TGTGCCAGCAGCTCACATCCCACAGGGGGCGCAGACTTC.

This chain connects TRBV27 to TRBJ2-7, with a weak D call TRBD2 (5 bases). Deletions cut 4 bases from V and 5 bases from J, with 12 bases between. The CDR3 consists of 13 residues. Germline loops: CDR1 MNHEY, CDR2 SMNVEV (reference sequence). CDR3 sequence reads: CASSWTLGDEQYF. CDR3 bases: TGTGCCAGCAGTTGGACTTTGGGAGACGAGCAGTACTTC.

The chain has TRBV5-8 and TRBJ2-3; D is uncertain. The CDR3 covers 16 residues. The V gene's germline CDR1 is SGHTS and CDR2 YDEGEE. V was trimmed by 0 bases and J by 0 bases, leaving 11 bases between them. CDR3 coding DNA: TGTGCCAGCAGCTTGGGGGCACAACCAAGCACAGATACGCAGTATTTT. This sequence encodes CASSLGAQPSTDTQYF.

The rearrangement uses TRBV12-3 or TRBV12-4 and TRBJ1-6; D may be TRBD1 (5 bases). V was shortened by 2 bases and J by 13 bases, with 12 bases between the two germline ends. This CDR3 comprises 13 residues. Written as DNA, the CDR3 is TGTGCCAGCAGTTTAAACGGGGGTGGCCCCCTCCACTTT. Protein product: CASSLNGGGPLHF.

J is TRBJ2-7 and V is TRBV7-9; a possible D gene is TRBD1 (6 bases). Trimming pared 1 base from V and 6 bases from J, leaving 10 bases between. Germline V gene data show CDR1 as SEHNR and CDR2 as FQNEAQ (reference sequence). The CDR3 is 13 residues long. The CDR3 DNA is TGTGCCAGCAGCTTAGTGGGCAGGGGCGAGCAGTACTTC. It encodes CASSLVGRGEQYF.

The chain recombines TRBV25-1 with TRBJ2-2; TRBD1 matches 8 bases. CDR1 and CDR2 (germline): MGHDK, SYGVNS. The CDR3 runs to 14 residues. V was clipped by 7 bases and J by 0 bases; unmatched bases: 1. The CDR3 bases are TGTGCCAGCACGGGACAGGCGAACACCGGGGAGCTGTTTTTT. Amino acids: CASTGQANTGELFF.

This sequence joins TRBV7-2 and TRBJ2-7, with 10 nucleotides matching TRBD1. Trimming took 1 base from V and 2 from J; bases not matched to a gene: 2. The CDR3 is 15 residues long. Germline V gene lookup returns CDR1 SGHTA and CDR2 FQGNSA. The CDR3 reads CASSLVGTGAYEQYF. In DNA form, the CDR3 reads TGTGCCAGCAGCTTAGTTGGGACAGGGGCCTACGAGCAGTACTTC.

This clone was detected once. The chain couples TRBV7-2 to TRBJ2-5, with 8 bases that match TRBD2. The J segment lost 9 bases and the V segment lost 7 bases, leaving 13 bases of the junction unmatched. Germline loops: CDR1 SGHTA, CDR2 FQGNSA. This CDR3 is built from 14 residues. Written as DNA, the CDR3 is TGTGCCAGCACCCCCCTCCAAGCGGGGGAGGCCCAGTACTTC. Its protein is CASTPLQAGEAQYF.

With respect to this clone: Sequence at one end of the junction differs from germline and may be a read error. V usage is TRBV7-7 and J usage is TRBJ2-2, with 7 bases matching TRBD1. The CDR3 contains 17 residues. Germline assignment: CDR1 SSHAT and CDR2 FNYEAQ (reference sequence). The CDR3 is CASSLARQTGKSGELFF. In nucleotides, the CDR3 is TGTGCTAGCAGCTTAGCGCGACAGACAGGGAAGTCCGGGGAGCTGTTTTTT.

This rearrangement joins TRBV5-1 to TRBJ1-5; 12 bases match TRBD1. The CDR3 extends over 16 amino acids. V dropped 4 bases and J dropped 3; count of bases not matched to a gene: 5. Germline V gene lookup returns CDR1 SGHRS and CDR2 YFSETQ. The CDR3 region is CASSLGTGGPNQPQHF. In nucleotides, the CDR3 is TGCGCCAGCAGCCTCGGGACAGGGGGCCCCAATCAGCCCCAGCATTTT.

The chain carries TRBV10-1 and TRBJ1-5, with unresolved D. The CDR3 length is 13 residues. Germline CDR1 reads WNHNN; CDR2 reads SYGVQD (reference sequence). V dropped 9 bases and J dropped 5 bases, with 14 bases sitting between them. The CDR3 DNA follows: TGCGCCAGGGCGGGAATGACGGATCAGCCCCAGCATTTT. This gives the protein CARAGMTDQPQHF.

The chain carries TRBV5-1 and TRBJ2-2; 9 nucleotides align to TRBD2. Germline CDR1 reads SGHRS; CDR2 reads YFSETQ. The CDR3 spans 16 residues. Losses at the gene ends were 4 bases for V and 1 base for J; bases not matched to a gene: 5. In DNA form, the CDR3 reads TGCGCCAGCAGCATTATAGCGGGGGAGAACACCGGGGAGCTGTTTTTT. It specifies CASSIIAGENTGELFF.

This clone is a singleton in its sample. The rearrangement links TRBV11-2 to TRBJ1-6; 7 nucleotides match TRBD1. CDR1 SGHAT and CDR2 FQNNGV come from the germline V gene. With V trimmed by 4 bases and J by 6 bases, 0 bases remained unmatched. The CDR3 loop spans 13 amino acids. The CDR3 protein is CASSWDSNSPLHF. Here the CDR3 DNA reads TGTGCCAGCAGCTGGGACAGTAATTCACCCCTCCACTTT.

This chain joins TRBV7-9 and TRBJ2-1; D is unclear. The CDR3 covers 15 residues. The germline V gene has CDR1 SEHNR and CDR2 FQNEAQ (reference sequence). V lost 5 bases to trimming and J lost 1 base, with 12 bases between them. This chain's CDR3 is CASSRSRGSYNEQFF. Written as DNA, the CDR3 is TGTGCCAGCAGCCGATCCAGAGGATCCTACAATGAGCAGTTCTTC.

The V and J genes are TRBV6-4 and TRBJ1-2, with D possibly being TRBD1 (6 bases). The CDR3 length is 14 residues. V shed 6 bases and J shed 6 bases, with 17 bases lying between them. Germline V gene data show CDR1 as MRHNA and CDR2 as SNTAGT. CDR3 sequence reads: CASSLTGTSDGYTF. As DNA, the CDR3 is TGTGCCAGCAGCCTGACAGGTACTAGCGATGGCTACACCTTC.

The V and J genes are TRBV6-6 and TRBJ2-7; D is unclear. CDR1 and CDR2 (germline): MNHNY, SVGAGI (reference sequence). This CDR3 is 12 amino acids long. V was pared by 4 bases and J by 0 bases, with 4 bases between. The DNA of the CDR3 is TGTGCCAGCAGTTCCAGCTCCTACGAGCAGTACTTC. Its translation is CASSSSSYEQYF.

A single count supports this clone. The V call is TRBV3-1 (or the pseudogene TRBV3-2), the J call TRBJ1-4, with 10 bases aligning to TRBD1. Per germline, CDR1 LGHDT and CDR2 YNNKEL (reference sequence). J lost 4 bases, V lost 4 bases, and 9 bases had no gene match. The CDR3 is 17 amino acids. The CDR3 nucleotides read TGTGCCAGCAGCCGCGGGACAGGGGCGTGGGGTAATGAAAAACTGTTTTTT. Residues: CASSRGTGAWGNEKLFF.

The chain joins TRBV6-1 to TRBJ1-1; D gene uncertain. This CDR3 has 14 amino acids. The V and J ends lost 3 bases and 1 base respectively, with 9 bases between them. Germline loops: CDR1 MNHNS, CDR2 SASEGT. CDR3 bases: TGTGCCAGCAGTGATAGTGGGAGGAACACTGAAGCTTTCTTT. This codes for CASSDSGRNTEAFF.

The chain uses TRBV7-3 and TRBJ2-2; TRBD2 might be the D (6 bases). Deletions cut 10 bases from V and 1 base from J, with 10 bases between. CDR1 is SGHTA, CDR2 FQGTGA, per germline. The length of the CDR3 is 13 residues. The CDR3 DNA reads TGTGCCACGACAGCGGGGAACACCGGGGAGCTGTTTTTT. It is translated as CATTAGNTGELFF.

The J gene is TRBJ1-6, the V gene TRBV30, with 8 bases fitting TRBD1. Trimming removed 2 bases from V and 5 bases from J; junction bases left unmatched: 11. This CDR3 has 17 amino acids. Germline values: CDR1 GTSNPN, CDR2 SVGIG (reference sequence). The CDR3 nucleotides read TGTGCCTGGAGTTTTCAGGGGGCGCGGGGTAATAATTCACCCCTCCACTTT. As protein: CAWSFQGARGNNSPLHF. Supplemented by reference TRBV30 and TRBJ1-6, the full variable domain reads SQTIHQWPATLVQPVGSPLSLECTVEGTSNPNLYWYRQAAGRGLQLLFYSVGIGQISSEVPQNLSASRPQDRQFILSSKKLLLSDSGFYLCAWSFQGARGNNSPLHFGNGTRLTVT.

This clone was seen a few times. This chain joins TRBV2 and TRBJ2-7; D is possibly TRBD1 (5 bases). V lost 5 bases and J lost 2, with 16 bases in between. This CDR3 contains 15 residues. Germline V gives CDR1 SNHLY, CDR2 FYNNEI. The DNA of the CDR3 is TGTGCCAGCAGTATGGGGCCTTCACCTACCTACGAGCAGTACTTC. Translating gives CASSMGPSPTYEQYF. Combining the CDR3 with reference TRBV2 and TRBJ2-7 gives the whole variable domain EPEVTQTPSHQVTQMGQEVILRCVPISNHLYFYWYRQILGQKVEFLVSFYNNEISEKSEIFDDQFSVERPDGSNFTLKIRSTKLEDSAMYFCASSMGPSPTYEQYFGPGTRLTVT.

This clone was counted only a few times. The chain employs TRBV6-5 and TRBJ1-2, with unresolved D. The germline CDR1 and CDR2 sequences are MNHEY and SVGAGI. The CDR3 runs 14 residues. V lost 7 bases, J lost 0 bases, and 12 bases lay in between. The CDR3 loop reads CASTYGGSNYGYTF. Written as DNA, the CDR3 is TGTGCCAGCACCTACGGAGGGTCTAACTATGGCTACACCTTC.